The present TCR beta chain was sequenced within a study of shared clonotypes between healthy human individuals. Broader study findings: The study found roughly 5% of naive CD4 clonotypes shared across several donors.

Between the trimmed V and J ends, which lost 7 bases and 4 bases, there was a span of 17 bases. This CDR3 is built from 15 residues. Germline V gene data show CDR1 as MDHEN and CDR2 as SYDVKM. Naive CD8 cells lacked CD45RO, underwent positive selection for CCR7 and left out terminally differentiated effector memory CD45RA+ cells. With respect to this clone: The antigen remains unidentified.

Produced via immunoSEQ multiplex PCR; TCRdb's table is partial and in-frame only. The sample holds 450,000 to 700,000 clones, just under 97% seen once. This receptor was obtained from a woman aged 25 to 39 in good health. The sample comprised naive CD8+ T cells sorted from blood. The chain recombines TRBV28 with TRBJ1-5; D gene unclear. This CDR3 is CASNFPSEGNQPQHF. CDR3 DNA sequence: TGTGCCAGCAATTTTCCTTCGGAAGGGAATCAGCCCCAGCATTTT. Full variable domain (rest looked up from reference TRBV28 and TRBJ1-5): DVKVTQSSRYLVKRTGEKVFLECVQDMDHENMFWYRQDPGLGLRLIYFSYDVKMKEKGDIPEGYSVSREKKERFSLILESASTNQTSMYLCASNFPSEGNQPQHFGDGTRLSIL.